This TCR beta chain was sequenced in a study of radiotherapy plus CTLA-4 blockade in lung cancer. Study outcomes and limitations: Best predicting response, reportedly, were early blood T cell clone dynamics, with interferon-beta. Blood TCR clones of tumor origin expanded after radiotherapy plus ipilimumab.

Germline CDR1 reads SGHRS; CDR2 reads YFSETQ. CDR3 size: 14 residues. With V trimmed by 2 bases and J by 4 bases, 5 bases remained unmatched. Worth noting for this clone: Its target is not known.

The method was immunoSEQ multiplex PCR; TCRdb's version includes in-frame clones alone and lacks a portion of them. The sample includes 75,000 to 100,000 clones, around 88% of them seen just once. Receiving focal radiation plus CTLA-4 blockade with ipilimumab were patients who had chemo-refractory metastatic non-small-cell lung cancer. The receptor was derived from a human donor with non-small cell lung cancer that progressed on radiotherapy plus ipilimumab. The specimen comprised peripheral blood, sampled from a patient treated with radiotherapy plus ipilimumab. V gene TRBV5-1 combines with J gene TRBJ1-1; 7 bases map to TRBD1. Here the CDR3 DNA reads TGCGCCAGCAGCTTCTCAGGGGGTAGCACTGAAGCTTTCTTT. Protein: CASSFSGGSTEAFF.